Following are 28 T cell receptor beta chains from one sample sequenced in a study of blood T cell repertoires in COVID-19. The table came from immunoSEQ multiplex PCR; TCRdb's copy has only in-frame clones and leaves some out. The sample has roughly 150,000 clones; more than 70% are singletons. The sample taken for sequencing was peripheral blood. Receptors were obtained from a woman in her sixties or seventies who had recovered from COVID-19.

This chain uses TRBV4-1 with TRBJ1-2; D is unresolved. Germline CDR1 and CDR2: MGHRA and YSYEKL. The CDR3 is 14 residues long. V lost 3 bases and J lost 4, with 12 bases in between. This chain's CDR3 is CASSHLRAGYGYTF. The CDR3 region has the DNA TGCGCCAGCAGCCACCTTAGGGCGGGCTATGGCTACACCTTC.

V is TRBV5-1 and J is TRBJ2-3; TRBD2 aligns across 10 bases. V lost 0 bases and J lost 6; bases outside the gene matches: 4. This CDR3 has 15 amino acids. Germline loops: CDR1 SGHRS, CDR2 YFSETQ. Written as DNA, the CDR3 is TGCGCCAGCAGCTTGGTCAGCGGGGGGGCGGATACGCAGTATTTT. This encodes CASSLVSGGADTQYF.

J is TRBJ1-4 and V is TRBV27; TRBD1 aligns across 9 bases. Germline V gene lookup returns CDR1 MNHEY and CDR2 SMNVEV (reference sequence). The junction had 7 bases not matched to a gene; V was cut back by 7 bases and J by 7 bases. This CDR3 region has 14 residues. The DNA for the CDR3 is TGTGCCAGCACCCCGGGACAGGGAGGTGAAAAACTGTTTTTT. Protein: CASTPGQGGEKLFF. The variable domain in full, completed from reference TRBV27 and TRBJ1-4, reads EAQVTQNPRYLITVTGKKLTVTCSQNMNHEYMSWYRQDPGLGLRQIYYSMNVEVTDKGDVPEGYKVSRKEKRNFPLILESPSPNQTSLYFCASTPGQGGEKLFFGSGTQLSVL.

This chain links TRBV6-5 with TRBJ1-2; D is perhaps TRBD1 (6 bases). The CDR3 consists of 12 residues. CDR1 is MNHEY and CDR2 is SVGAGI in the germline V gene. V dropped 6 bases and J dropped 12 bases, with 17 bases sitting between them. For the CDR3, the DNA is TGTGCCAGCAGGGGGGCAGCCAGGAGTAACACCTTC. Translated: CASRGAARSNTF.

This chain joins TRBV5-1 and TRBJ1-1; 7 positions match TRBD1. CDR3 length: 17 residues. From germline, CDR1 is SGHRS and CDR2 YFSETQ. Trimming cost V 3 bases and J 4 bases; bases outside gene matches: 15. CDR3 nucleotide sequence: TGCGCCAGCAGCTACCAACCGACAGGGCAACTGGGCACTGAAGCTTTCTTT. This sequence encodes CASSYQPTGQLGTEAFF. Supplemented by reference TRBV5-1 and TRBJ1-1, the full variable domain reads KAGVTQTPRYLIKTRGQQVTLSCSPISGHRSVSWYQQTPGQGLQFLFEYFSETQRNKGNFPGRFSGRQFSNSRSEMNVSTLELGDSALYLCASSYQPTGQLGTEAFFGQGTRLTVV.

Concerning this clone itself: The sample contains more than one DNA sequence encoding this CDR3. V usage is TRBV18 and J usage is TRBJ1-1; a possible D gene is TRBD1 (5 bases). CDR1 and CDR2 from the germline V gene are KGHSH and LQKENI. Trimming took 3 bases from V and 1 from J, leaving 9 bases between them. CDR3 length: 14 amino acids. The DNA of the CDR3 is TGTGCCAGCTCACCCCCTAGGGGGAACACTGAAGCTTTCTTT. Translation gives CASSPPRGNTEAFF.

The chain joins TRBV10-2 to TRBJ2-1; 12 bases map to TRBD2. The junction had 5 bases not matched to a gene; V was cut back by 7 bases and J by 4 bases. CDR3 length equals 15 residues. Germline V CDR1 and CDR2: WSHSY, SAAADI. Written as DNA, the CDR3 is TGCGCCAGCAACCCGACTAGCGGGGGATACAATGAGCAGTTCTTC. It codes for CASNPTSGGYNEQFF.

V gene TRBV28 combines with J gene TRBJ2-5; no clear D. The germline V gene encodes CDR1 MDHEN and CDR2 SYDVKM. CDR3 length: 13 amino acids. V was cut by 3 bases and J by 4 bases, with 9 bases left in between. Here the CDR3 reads CASSFRPGETQYF. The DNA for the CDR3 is TGTGCCAGCAGTTTCCGCCCCGGAGAGACCCAGTACTTC.

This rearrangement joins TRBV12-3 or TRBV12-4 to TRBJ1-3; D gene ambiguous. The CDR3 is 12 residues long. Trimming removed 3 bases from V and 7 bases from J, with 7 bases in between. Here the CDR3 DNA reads TGTGCCAGCAGTTTCCACCGGAACACCATATATTTT. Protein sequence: CASSFHRNTIYF.

The CDR3 reads CASSQSGATNEKLFF. The CDR3 DNA follows: TGTGCCAGCAGTCAGTCGGGGGCAACTAATGAAAAACTGTTTTTT. The chain couples TRBV3-1 (or the pseudogene TRBV3-2) to TRBJ1-4, with a weak D call TRBD1 (5 bases). Deletions cut 6 bases from V and 0 bases from J, with 11 bases between. The CDR3 is 15 amino acids. CDR1 is LGHDT, CDR2 YNNKEL, per germline (reference sequence).

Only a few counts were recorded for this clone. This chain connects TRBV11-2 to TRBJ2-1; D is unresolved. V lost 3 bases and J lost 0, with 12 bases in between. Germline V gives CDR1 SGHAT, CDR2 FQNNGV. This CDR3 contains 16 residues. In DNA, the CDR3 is TGTGCCAGCAGCTTCGCCTTGACGGGCTCCTACAATGAGCAGTTCTTC. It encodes CASSFALTGSYNEQFF.

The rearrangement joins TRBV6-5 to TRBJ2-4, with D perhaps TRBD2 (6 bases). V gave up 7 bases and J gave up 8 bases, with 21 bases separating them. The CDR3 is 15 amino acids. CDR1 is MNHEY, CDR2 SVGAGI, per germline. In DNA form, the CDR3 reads TGTGCCAGCACCCGTGGGGGGTTTGTTGGGGACATTCAGTACTTC. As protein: CASTRGGFVGDIQYF.

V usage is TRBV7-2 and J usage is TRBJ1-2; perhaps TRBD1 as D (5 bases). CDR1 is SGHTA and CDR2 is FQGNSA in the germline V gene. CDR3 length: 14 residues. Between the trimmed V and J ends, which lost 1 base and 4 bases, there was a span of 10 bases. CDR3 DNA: TGTGCCAGCAGCTTAGAGGCGGGGGTCTATGGCTACACCTTC. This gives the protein CASSLEAGVYGYTF.

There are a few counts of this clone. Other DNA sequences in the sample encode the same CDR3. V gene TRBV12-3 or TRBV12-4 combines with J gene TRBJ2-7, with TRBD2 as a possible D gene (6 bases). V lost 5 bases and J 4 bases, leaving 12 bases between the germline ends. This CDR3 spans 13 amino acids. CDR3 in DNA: TGTGCCAGCAGTAGGAATCGGGGGTACGAGCAGTACTTC. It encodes CASSRNRGYEQYF.

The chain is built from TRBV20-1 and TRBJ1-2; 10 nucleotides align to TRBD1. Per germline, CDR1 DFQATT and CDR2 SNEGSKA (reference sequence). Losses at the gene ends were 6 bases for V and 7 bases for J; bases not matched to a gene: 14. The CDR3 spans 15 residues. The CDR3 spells CSASSTRQGAGGYTF. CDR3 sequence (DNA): TGCAGTGCCAGTTCGACTCGACAGGGGGCTGGTGGCTACACCTTC.

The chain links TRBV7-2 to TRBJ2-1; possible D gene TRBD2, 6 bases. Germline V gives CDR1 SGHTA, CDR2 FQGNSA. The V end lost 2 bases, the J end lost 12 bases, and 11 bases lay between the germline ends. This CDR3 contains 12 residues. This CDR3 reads CASSLTGERQFF. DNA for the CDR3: TGTGCCAGCAGCTTAACGGGAGAGCGGCAGTTCTTC.

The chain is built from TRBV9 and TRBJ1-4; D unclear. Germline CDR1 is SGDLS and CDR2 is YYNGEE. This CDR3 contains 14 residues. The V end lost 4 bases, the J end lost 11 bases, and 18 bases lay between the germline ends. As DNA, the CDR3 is TGTGCCAGCAGCCCCCGAGGGCGGGAGCCCAAACTGTTTTTT. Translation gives CASSPRGREPKLFF.

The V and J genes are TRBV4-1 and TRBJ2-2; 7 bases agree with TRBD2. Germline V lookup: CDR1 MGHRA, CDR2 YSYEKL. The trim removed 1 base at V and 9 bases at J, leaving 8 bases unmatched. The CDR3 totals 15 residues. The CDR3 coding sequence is TGCGCCAGCAGCCAAGGGGGGACTACGGCCCGGGAGCTGTTTTTT. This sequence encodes CASSQGGTTARELFF.

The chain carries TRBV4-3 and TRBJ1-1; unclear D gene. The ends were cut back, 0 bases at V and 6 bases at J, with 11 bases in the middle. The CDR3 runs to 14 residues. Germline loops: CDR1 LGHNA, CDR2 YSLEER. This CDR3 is CASSQDRVGAEAFF. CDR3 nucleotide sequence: TGCGCCAGCAGCCAAGATCGGGTCGGGGCTGAAGCTTTCTTT.

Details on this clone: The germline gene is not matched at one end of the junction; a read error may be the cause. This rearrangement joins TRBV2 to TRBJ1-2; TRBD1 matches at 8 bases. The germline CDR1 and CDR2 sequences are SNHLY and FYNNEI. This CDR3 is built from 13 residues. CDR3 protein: CASREDRGLGYTF. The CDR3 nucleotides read TGTGCCAGCAGGGAAGACAGGGGATTGGGCTACACCTTC.

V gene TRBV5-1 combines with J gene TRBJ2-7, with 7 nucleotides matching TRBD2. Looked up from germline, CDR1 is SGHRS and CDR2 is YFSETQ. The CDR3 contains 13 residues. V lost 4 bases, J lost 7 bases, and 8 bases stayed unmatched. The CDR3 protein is CASSPGGTSEQYF. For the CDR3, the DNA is TGCGCCAGCAGCCCCGGGGGGACCTCGGAGCAGTACTTC. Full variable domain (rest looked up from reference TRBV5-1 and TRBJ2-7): KAGVTQTPRYLIKTRGQQVTLSCSPISGHRSVSWYQQTPGQGLQFLFEYFSETQRNKGNFPGRFSGRQFSNSRSEMNVSTLELGDSALYLCASSPGGTSEQYFGPGTRLTVT.

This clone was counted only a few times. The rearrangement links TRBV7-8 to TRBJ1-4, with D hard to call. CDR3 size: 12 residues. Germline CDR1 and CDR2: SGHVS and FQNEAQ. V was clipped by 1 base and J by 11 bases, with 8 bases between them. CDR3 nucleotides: TGTGCCAGCAGCTTAGGGTCCGGGAAACTGTTTTTT. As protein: CASSLGSGKLFF.

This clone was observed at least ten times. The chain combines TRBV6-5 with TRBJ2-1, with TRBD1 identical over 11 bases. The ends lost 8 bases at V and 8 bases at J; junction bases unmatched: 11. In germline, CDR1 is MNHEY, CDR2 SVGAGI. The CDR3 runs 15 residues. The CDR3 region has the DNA TGTGCCAGCTCCCCCCCAAGGACAGGGGGCTATGAGCAGTTCTTC. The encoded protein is CASSPPRTGGYEQFF.

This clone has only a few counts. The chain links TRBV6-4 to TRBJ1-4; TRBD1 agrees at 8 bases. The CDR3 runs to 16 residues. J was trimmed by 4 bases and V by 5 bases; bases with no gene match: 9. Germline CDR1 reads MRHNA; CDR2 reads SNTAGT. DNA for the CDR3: TGTGCCAGCAGTCTCTTCAGGGGGCCTGGTAATGAAAAACTGTTTTTT. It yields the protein CASSLFRGPGNEKLFF.

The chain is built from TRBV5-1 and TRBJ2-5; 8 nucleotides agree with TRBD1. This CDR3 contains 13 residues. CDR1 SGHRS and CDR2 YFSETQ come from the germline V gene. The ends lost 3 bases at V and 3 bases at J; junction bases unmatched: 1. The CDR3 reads CASSWGQEETQYF. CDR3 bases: TGCGCCAGCAGCTGGGGACAGGAAGAGACCCAGTACTTC.

CDR3 DNA sequence: TGTGCCAGCAGCTTAGTCGGAAGCGGAGGTACCCAGTACTTC. As protein: CASSLVGSGGTQYF. The rearrangement links TRBV7-9 to TRBJ2-5, with D possibly matching TRBD2 (5 bases). Trimming removed 1 base from V and 8 bases from J, with 14 bases in between. Germline CDR1 reads SEHNR; CDR2 reads FQNEAQ (reference sequence). The CDR3 extends over 14 amino acids. Full variable domain (outside the CDR3, taken from reference TRBV7-9 and TRBJ2-5): DTGVSQNPRHKITKRGQNVTFRCDPISEHNRLYWYRQTLGQGPEFLTYFQNEAQLEKSRLLSDRFSAERPKGSFSTLEIQRTEQGDSAMYLCASSLVGSGGTQYFGPGTRLLVL.

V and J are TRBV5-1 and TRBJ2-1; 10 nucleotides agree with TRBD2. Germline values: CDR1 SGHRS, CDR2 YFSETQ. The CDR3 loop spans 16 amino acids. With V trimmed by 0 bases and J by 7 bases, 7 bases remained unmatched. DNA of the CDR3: TGCGCCAGCAGCTTGGAAGCTAGCGGGAGTGCAAATGAGCAGTTCTTC. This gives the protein CASSLEASGSANEQFF.

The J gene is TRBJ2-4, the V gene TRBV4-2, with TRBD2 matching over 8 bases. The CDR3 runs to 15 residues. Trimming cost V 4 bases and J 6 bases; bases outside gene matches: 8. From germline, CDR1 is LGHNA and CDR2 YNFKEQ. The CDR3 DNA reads TGTGCCAGCAGCCCGGGCGGGAGCGGGGGAAACATTCAGTACTTC. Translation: CASSPGGSGGNIQYF.